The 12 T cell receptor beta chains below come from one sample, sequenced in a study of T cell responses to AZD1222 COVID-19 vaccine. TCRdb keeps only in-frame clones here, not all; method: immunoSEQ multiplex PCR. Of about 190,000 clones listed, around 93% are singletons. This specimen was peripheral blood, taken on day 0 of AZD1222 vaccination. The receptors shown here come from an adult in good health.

The CDR3 nucleotides read TGTGCCAGCACTATAGCGGGAGAGGGGTACGAGCAGTACTTC. Encoded protein: CASTIAGEGYEQYF. The chain links TRBV6-5 to TRBJ2-7, with 9 bases that match TRBD2. With V trimmed by 7 bases and J by 4 bases, 8 bases remained unmatched. The germline CDR1 and CDR2 sequences are MNHEY and SVGAGI. The CDR3 is made up of 14 amino acids.

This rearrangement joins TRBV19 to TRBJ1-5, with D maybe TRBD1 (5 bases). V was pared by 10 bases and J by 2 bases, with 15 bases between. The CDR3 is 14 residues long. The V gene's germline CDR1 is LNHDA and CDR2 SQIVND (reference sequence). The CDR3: CATRDPRGNQPQHF. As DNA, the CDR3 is TGTGCCACCCGGGACCCTAGGGGCAATCAGCCCCAGCATTTT.

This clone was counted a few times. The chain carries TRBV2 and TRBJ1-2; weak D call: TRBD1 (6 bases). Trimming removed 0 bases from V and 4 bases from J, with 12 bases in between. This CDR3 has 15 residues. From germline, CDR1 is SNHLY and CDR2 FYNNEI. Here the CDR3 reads CASSEAARGFYGYTF. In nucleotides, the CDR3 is TGTGCCAGCAGTGAAGCGGCCAGGGGTTTCTATGGCTACACCTTC.

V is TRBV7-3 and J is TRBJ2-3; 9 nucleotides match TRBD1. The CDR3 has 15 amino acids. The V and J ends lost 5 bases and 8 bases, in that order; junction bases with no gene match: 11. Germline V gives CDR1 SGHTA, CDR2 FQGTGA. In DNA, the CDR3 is TGTGCCAGCAGCCAGGGGGGACAGGGATATGGTACGCAGTATTTT. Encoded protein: CASSQGGQGYGTQYF. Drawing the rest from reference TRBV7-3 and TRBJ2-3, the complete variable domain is GAGVSQTPSNKVTEKGKYVELRCDPISGHTALYWYRQSLGQGPEFLIYFQGTGAADDSGLPNDRFFAVRPEGSVSTLKIQRTERGDSAVYLCASSQGGQGYGTQYFGPGTRLTVL.

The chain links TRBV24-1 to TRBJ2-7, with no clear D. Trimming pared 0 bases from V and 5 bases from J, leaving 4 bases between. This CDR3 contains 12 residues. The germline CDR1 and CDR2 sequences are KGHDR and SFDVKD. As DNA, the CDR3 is TGTGCCACCAGTGATTTGGTCAACGAGCAGTACTTC. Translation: CATSDLVNEQYF.

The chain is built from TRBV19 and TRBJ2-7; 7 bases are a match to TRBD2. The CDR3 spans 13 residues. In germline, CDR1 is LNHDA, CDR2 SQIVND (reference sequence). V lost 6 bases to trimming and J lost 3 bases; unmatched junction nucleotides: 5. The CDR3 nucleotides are TGTGCCAGTAGCAATAGCGGGTTCTACGAGCAGTACTTC. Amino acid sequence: CASSNSGFYEQYF.

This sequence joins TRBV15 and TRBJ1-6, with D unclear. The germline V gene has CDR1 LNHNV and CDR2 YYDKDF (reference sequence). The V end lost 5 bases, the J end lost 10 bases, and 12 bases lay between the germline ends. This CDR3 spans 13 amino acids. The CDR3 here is CATSDGEGSPLHF. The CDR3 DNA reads TGTGCCACCAGCGACGGGGAAGGATCACCCCTCCACTTT. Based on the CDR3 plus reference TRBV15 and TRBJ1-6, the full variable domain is DAMVIQNPRYQVTQFGKPVTLSCSQTLNHNVMYWYQQKSSQAPKLLFHYYDKDFNNEADTPDNFQSRRPNTSFCFLDIRSPGLGDTAMYLCATSDGEGSPLHFGNGTRLTVT.

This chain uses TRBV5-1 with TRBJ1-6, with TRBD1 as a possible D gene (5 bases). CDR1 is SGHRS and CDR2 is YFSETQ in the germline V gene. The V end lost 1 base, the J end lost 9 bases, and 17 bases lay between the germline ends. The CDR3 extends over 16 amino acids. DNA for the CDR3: TGCGCCAGCAGCTTGATTGGAGGGGTGTTCAGTTCACCCCTCCACTTT. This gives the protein CASSLIGGVFSSPLHF.

CDR3 sequence (DNA): TGTGCCAGCAGCAAGGGGGGGGCCTACGAGCAGTACTTC. Translation gives CASSKGGAYEQYF. This chain uses TRBV6-5 with TRBJ2-7; D is possibly TRBD2 (7 bases). V lost 6 bases to trimming and J lost 2 bases, with 11 bases between them. Germline-derived CDR1 and CDR2 are MNHEY and SVGAGI. This CDR3 has 13 amino acids.

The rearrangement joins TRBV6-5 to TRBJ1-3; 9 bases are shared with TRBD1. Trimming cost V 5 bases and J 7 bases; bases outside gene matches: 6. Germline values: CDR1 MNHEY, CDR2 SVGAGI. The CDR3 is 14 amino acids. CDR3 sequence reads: CASSPPTGGNTIYF. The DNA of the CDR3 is TGTGCCAGCAGTCCCCCGACAGGGGGGAACACCATATATTTT.

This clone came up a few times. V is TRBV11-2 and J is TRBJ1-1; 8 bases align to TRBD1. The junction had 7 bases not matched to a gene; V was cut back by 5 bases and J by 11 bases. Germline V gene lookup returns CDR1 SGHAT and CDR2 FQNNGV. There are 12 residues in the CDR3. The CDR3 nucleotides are TGTGCCAGCAGCGCCGGACAGGGAAAGGCTTTCTTT. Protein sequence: CASSAGQGKAFF.

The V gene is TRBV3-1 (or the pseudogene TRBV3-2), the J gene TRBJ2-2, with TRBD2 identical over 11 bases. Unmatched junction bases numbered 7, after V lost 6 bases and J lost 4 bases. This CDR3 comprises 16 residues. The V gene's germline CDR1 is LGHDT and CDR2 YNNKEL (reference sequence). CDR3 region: CASSRRLAGSTGELFF. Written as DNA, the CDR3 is TGTGCCAGCAGTCGGAGACTAGCGGGATCCACCGGGGAGCTGTTTTTT.